The 30 T cell receptor beta chains below all came from one sample that was sequenced in a study of beta chain features in type 1 diabetes. The study reverse transcribed the entire isolated RNA, so it sequenced expressed TCRB transcripts. Here immunoSEQ multiplex PCR was the method, and the copy in TCRdb shows in-frame clones only, minus some. The data hold about 110,000 clones, with 30% to 40% observed a single time. The sample consisted of stem cell memory CD4+ T cells from blood. These TCRs come from a woman younger than 35 in good health.

This clone was counted only a few times. The J gene is TRBJ2-5, the V gene TRBV28; 7 nucleotides align to TRBD1. The J call is in doubt because the DNA end fits TRBJ2-7 better. The CDR3 is 15 amino acids. Germline V gene data show CDR1 as MDHEN and CDR2 as SYDVKM. The CDR3 nucleotides read TGTGCCAGCAGCCCAGGGACAGCAACCTCCTACGAGCAGTACTTC. This encodes CASSPGTATSYEQYF.

The chain carries TRBV19 and TRBJ2-1; 7 bases map to TRBD2. V was pared by 5 bases and J by 10 bases, with 14 bases of the junction left unmatched. Germline V gene lookup returns CDR1 LNHDA and CDR2 SQIVND (reference sequence). The CDR3 has 15 amino acids. The CDR3 loop reads CASSPSGNWLREQFF. The CDR3 region has the DNA TGTGCCAGTAGTCCGAGCGGGAACTGGCTTAGGGAGCAGTTCTTC. Filled out from reference TRBV19 and TRBJ2-1, the complete variable domain reads DGGITQSPKYLFRKEGQNVTLSCEQNLNHDAMYWYRQDPGQGLRLIYYSQIVNDFQKGDIAEGYSVSREKKESFPLTVTSAQKNPTAFYLCASSPSGNWLREQFFGPGTRLTVL.

The V gene is TRBV10-3, the J gene TRBJ1-1; 9 positions match TRBD1. CDR1 is ENHRY and CDR2 is SYGVKD in the germline V gene. The CDR3 is 13 residues long. V lost 8 bases to trimming and J lost 7 bases; unmatched junction nucleotides: 8. The CDR3 region is CAILGQGRGEAFF. In DNA, the CDR3 is TGTGCCATCCTGGGACAGGGAAGGGGTGAAGCTTTCTTT.

J is TRBJ2-7 and V is TRBV19; 9 nucleotides align to TRBD2. CDR1 is LNHDA and CDR2 is SQIVND in the germline V gene (reference sequence). The CDR3 totals 13 residues. Trimming at V came to 9 bases and at J to 3 bases, leaving 6 bases not matched to a gene. The DNA for the CDR3 is TGTGCCAGCTCAACTAGCGGGCTCTACGAGCAGTACTTC. It specifies CASSTSGLYEQYF.

V gene TRBV5-1 combines with J gene TRBJ2-7, with 12 bases matching TRBD2. Germline CDR1 is SGHRS and CDR2 is YFSETQ. CDR3 length: 16 amino acids. V gave up 0 bases and J gave up 3 bases; unmatched junction bases: 4. CDR3 residues: CASSLGLAGVNYEQYF. CDR3 nucleotide sequence: TGCGCCAGCAGCTTGGGACTAGCGGGAGTAAACTACGAGCAGTACTTC.

This chain joins TRBV5-1 and TRBJ2-1; D call uncertain. V lost 4 bases, J lost 7 bases, and 12 bases lay in between. This CDR3 region has 13 residues. Germline V CDR1 and CDR2: SGHRS, YFSETQ. As DNA, the CDR3 is TGCGCCAGCAGCCAGCACGCCGGGAATGAGCAGTTCTTC. Amino acid sequence: CASSQHAGNEQFF.

This clone turned up a few times. The rearrangement joins TRBV29-1 to TRBJ1-1; tentatively, D is TRBD1 (6 bases). Germline V CDR1 and CDR2: SQVTM, ANQGSEA. The V gene lost 2 bases and the J gene lost 2 bases, with 9 bases spanning the gap. The CDR3 runs to 13 residues. The CDR3, as DNA: TGCAGCGTTGAATCACAGGGAAACACTGAAGCTTTCTTT. Its translation is CSVESQGNTEAFF.

V usage is TRBV28 and J usage is TRBJ2-7, with TRBD1 identical over 8 bases. This CDR3 is built from 15 residues. Germline-derived CDR1 and CDR2 are MDHEN and SYDVKM. V lost 5 bases and J lost 2; bases outside the gene matches: 8. Here the CDR3 DNA reads TGTGCCAGCAGTACATACGGACAGGGAACCTACGAGCAGTACTTC. Amino acids: CASSTYGQGTYEQYF.

This clone has more than one count but fewer than ten. This chain uses TRBV5-1 with TRBJ2-3; D remains unclear. Germline V gene lookup returns CDR1 SGHRS and CDR2 YFSETQ. V lost 1 base and J lost 4, with 4 bases in between. This CDR3 region has 12 residues. The CDR3 loop is CASSLISDTQYF. CDR3 in DNA: TGCGCCAGCAGCTTGATCTCAGATACGCAGTATTTT. Full variable domain (rest looked up from reference TRBV5-1 and TRBJ2-3): KAGVTQTPRYLIKTRGQQVTLSCSPISGHRSVSWYQQTPGQGLQFLFEYFSETQRNKGNFPGRFSGRQFSNSRSEMNVSTLELGDSALYLCASSLISDTQYFGPGTRLTVL.

This clone was observed a handful of times. J is TRBJ1-1 and V is TRBV7-2; possible D gene TRBD1, 6 bases. Trimming pared 4 bases from V and 1 base from J, leaving 10 bases between. This CDR3 is 14 amino acids long. Germline CDR1 and CDR2: SGHTA and FQGNSA. CDR3 region: CASSSPTGNTEAFF. CDR3 DNA sequence: TGTGCCAGCAGCTCACCGACAGGGAACACTGAAGCTTTCTTT.

The chain links TRBV7-2 to TRBJ2-1; tentative D call: TRBD2 (5 bases). The V gene's germline CDR1 is SGHTA and CDR2 FQGNSA. The CDR3 loop spans 13 amino acids. V was pared by 4 bases and J by 10 bases, with 14 bases between. CDR3 sequence (DNA): TGTGCCAGCAGCTCCGGCGACTACCGCGAGCAGTTCTTC. This translates into CASSSGDYREQFF.

This clone came up a few times. The CDR3 is CASSTPTGTNYGYTF. Here the CDR3 DNA reads TGTGCCAGCAGCACGCCGACAGGGACAAACTATGGCTACACCTTC. The rearrangement uses TRBV7-9 and TRBJ1-2, with 7 bases lining up with TRBD1. The germline gives CDR1 SEHNR, CDR2 FQNEAQ (reference sequence). The CDR3 is made up of 15 amino acids. The junction had 8 bases not matched to a gene; V was cut back by 5 bases and J by 2 bases.

This clone turned up a few times. The V and J genes are TRBV30 and TRBJ2-7, with D tentatively TRBD1 (6 bases). With 4 bases removed from V and 1 base from J, the gap between germline ends came to 11 bases. This CDR3 is built from 13 residues. Per the germline V gene, CDR1 is GTSNPN and CDR2 is SVGIG (reference sequence). The CDR3 here is CAWNPDRSYEQYF. In DNA, the CDR3 is TGTGCCTGGAATCCGGACAGATCCTACGAGCAGTACTTC. Variable domain in full (rest from reference TRBV30 and TRBJ2-7): SQTIHQWPATLVQPVGSPLSLECTVEGTSNPNLYWYRQAAGRGLQLLFYSVGIGQISSEVPQNLSASRPQDRQFILSSKKLLLSDSGFYLCAWNPDRSYEQYFGPGTRLTVT.

This chain joins TRBV19 and TRBJ2-4; a weak D match, TRBD2 (5 bases). Germline V gene lookup returns CDR1 LNHDA and CDR2 SQIVND (reference sequence). CDR3 length: 19 residues. Deletions cut 1 base from V and 2 bases from J, with 21 bases between. The CDR3 loop is CASSIGSGETLLTKNIQYF. The CDR3 DNA reads TGTGCCAGTAGTATAGGATCCGGGGAGACTCTTTTAACCAAAAACATTCAGTACTTC.

The chain employs TRBV6-1 and TRBJ1-5; D call uncertain. This CDR3 has 15 residues. CDR1 and CDR2 from the germline V gene are MNHNS and SASEGT. V lost 4 bases to trimming and J lost 0 bases, with 10 bases between them. CDR3 coding DNA: TGTGCCAGCAGTGGAGAGGTGTATAGCAATCAGCCCCAGCATTTT. This codes for CASSGEVYSNQPQHF.

This clone is a singleton in its sample. CDR3: CASRMDRLNEKLFF. Written as DNA, the CDR3 is TGTGCCAGCAGGATGGACAGGCTTAATGAAAAACTGTTTTTT. The chain employs TRBV28 and TRBJ1-4, with TRBD1 identical over 7 bases. J was trimmed by 4 bases and V by 6 bases; bases with no gene match: 5. CDR3 size: 14 residues. The germline CDR1 and CDR2 sequences are MDHEN and SYDVKM.

The V call is TRBV5-1, the J call TRBJ2-7; D remains ambiguous. This CDR3 is 15 amino acids long. From germline, CDR1 is SGHRS and CDR2 YFSETQ. The V end lost 0 bases, the J end lost 1 base, and 11 bases lay between the germline ends. The CDR3 spells CASSLAAGYSYEQYF. The CDR3 DNA reads TGCGCCAGCAGCTTGGCGGCAGGTTATTCCTACGAGCAGTACTTC.

The genes are TRBV19 and TRBJ1-5, with 7 bases matching TRBD1. Germline values: CDR1 LNHDA, CDR2 SQIVND (reference sequence). This CDR3 spans 16 amino acids. After removal of 6 bases from V and 4 bases from J, the junction contained 12 bases not matched to a gene. This CDR3 is CASRYFPGQLNQPQHF. The CDR3 region has the DNA TGTGCCAGTAGGTACTTTCCGGGACAGCTTAATCAGCCCCAGCATTTT.

This clone was found a few times. The gene calls are TRBV6-5 and TRBJ2-7; 11 bases agree with TRBD2. Per the germline V gene, CDR1 is MNHEY and CDR2 is SVGAGI. Losses at the gene ends were 2 bases for V and 2 bases for J; bases not matched to a gene: 2. This CDR3 has 15 residues. The CDR3 protein is CASSYGTSGPYEQYF. In DNA form, the CDR3 reads TGTGCCAGCAGTTACGGGACTAGCGGTCCCTACGAGCAGTACTTC.

This clone turned up a few times. The chain recombines TRBV29-1 with TRBJ1-3; no clear D. The CDR3 sequence is 13 residues long. Trimming stripped 7 bases from V and 0 bases from J, with 10 bases between. Germline CDR1 reads SQVTM; CDR2 reads ANQGSEA. The DNA for the CDR3 is TGCAGCGCACGGGTCTTCTCTGGAAACACCATATATTTT. This encodes CSARVFSGNTIYF.

For the CDR3, the DNA is TGTGCCAGCTTACAGGGAGAGAGAGATACGCAGTATTTT. This codes for CASLQGERDTQYF. This sequence joins TRBV18 and TRBJ2-3, with D perhaps TRBD1 (6 bases). Per the germline V gene, CDR1 is KGHSH and CDR2 is LQKENI. The CDR3 runs 13 residues. V gave up 7 bases and J gave up 5 bases, with 13 bases separating them.

The chain combines TRBV18 with TRBJ2-7; perhaps TRBD1 as D (6 bases). The CDR3 is 14 amino acids. Trimming took off 5 bases at V and 2 bases at J, with 13 bases between the two ends. Per the germline V gene, CDR1 is KGHSH and CDR2 is LQKENI. CDR3 sequence (DNA): TGTGCCAGCTCATCAGCTCAGGGGCCCTACGAGCAGTACTTC. Amino acids: CASSSAQGPYEQYF.

This clone was seen a handful of times. The V and J genes are TRBV7-9 and TRBJ2-1; TRBD2 matches 12 bases. V lost 6 bases and J lost 1; bases outside the gene matches: 10. CDR3 length: 18 residues. Germline CDR1 and CDR2: SEHNR and FQNEAQ (reference sequence). The CDR3 sequence: CASRRGLAGPASYNEQFF. The CDR3 DNA reads TGTGCCAGCAGACGTGGACTAGCGGGACCCGCATCCTACAATGAGCAGTTCTTC.

This clone was detected only a few times. CDR3 nucleotides: TGTGCCAGCAGCTTGGGCTTTCCCCGGACAGGGAAGTATGGCTACACCTTC. It translates to CASSLGFPRTGKYGYTF. This rearrangement joins TRBV5-6 to TRBJ1-2, with 8 nucleotides matching TRBD1. The germline gives CDR1 SGHDT, CDR2 YYEEEE. The trim removed 0 bases at V and 5 bases at J, leaving 12 bases unmatched. The CDR3 sequence is 17 residues long.

The CDR3 coding sequence is TGCAGCGTCCGTGGACAGGGGAACACTGAAGCTTTCTTT. It encodes CSVRGQGNTEAFF. The chain carries TRBV29-1 and TRBJ1-1, with 8 bases aligning to TRBD1. Germline lookup yields CDR1 SQVTM and CDR2 ANQGSEA. Trimming cost V 6 bases and J 1 base; bases outside gene matches: 4. This CDR3 is built from 13 residues.

On this clone itself: Because the CDR3 is missing its conserved closing phenylalanine or tryptophan, this is likely a read error. J is TRBJ1-1 and V is TRBV9; D possibly corresponds to TRBD1 (5 bases). CDR1 SGDLS and CDR2 YYNGEE come from the germline V gene. The CDR3 contains 15 residues. V dropped 0 bases and J dropped 2 bases, with 11 bases sitting between them. CDR3 residues: CASSVARGGNTEAFL. The CDR3 bases are TGTGCCAGCAGCGTAGCTCGGGGGGGTAACACTGAAGCTTTCCTT.

This clone has just a few counts. The chain combines TRBV7-3 with TRBJ2-1; TRBD1 matches at 8 bases. With V trimmed by 5 bases and J by 4 bases, 7 bases remained unmatched. The length of the CDR3 is 15 residues. The germline gives CDR1 SGHTA, CDR2 FQGTGA. CDR3 protein: CASSPQGAGYNEQFF. The DNA for the CDR3 is TGTGCCAGCAGCCCCCAGGGGGCCGGGTACAATGAGCAGTTCTTC.

Only a few counts were recorded for this clone. The genes are TRBV29-1 and TRBJ1-1, with a tentative D call TRBD1 (5 bases). V lost 4 bases and J lost 3, with 12 bases in between. The CDR3 length is 13 residues. Per the germline V gene, CDR1 is SQVTM and CDR2 is ANQGSEA. The CDR3: CSVAAGRYTEAFF. DNA for the CDR3: TGCAGCGTTGCGGCAGGGCGGTACACTGAAGCTTTCTTT.

This clone was detected only a few times. V usage is TRBV28 and J usage is TRBJ2-1; 13 positions match TRBD2. The length of the CDR3 is 15 residues. Germline CDR1 and CDR2: MDHEN and SYDVKM. The V gene end was trimmed by 7 bases and the J gene end by 4 bases; junction bases not matched to a gene: 4. The CDR3 region has the DNA TGTGCCAGCATTCCGGGACTAGCGGGGTACAATGAGCAGTTCTTC. It is translated as CASIPGLAGYNEQFF.

This clone was observed a few times. The gene calls are TRBV28 and TRBJ1-5; D call uncertain. Trimming removed 1 base from V and 0 bases from J, with 10 bases in between. Per the germline V gene, CDR1 is MDHEN and CDR2 is SYDVKM. This CDR3 has 16 residues. The CDR3 sequence: CASSLYSGYSNQPQHF. The CDR3 DNA follows: TGTGCCAGCAGTTTATATTCGGGGTATAGCAATCAGCCCCAGCATTTT.